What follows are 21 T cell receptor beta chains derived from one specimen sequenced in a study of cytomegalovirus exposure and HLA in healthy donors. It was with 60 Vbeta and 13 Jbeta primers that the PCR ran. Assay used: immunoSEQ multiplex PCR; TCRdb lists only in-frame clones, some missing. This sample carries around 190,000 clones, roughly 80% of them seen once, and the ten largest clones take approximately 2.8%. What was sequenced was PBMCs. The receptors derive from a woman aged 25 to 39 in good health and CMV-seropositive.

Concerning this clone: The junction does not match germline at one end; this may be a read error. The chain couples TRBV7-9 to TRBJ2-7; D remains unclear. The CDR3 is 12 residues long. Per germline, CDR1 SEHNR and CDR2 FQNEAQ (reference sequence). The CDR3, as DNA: TGTTCCAGCAGCTTAACGGGCTACGAGCAGTACTTC. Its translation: CSSSLTGYEQYF. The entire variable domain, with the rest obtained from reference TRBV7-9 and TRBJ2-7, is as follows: DTGVSQNPRHKITKRGQNVTFRCDPISEHNRLYWYRQTLGQGPEFLTYFQNEAQLEKSRLLSDRFSAERPKGSFSTLEIQRTEQGDSAMYLCSSSLTGYEQYFGPGTRLTVT.

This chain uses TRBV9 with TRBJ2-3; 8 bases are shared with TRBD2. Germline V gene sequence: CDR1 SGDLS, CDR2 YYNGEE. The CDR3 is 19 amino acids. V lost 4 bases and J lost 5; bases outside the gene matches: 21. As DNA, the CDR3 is TGTGCCAGCAGCCTCCAGCTAGCGGGCCCTTCCCTCACTAGAGATACGCAGTATTTT. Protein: CASSLQLAGPSLTRDTQYF. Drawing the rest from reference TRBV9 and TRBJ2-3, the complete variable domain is DSGVTQTPKHLITATGQRVTLRCSPRSGDLSVYWYQQSLDQGLQFLIQYYNGEERAKGNILERFSAQQFPDLHSELNLSSLELGDSALYFCASSLQLAGPSLTRDTQYFGPGTRLTVL.

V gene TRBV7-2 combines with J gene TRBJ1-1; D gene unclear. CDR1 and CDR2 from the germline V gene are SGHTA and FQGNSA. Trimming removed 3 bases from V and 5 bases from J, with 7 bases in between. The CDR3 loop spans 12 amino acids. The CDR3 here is CASSFGETEAFF. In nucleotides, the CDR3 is TGTGCCAGCAGCTTCGGGGAAACTGAAGCTTTCTTT.

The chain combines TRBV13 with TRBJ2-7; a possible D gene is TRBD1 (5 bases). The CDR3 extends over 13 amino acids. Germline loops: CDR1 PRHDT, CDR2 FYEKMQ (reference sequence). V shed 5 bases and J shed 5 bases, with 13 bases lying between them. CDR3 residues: CASSRPRADEQYF. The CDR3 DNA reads TGTGCCAGCAGCCGGCCCAGGGCTGACGAGCAGTACTTC.

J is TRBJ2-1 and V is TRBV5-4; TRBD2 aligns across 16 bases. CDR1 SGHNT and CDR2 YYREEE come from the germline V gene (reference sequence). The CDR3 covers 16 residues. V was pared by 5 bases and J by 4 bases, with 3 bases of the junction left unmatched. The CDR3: CASRGTSGREYNEQFF. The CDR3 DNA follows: TGTGCCAGCAGGGGGACTAGCGGGAGGGAGTACAATGAGCAGTTCTTC.

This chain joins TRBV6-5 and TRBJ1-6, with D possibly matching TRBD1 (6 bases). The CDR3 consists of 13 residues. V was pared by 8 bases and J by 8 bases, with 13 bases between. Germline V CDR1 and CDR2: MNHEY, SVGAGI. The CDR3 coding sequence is TGTGCCAGCGGTGTACAGGGTGATTCACCCCTCCACTTT. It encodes CASGVQGDSPLHF.

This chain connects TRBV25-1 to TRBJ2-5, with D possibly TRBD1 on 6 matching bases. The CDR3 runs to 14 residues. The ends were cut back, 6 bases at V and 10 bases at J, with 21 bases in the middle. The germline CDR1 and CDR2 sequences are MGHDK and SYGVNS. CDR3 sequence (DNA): TGTGCCAGCAGACCTGGGGGCGACTTGAGGGGCCAGTACTTC. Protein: CASRPGGDLRGQYF.

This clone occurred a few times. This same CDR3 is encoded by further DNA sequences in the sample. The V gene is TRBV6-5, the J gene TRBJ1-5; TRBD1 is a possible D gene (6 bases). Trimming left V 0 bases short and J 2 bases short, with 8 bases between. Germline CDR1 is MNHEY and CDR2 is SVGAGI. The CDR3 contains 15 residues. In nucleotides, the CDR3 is TGTGCCAGCAGTTACTCGAGACAGGGCAATCAGCCCCAGCATTTT. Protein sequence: CASSYSRQGNQPQHF.

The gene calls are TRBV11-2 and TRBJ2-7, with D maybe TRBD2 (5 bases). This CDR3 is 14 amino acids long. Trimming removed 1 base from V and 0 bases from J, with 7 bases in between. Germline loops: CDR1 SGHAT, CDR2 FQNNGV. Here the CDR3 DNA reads TGTGCCAGCAGCTTAGGAGGGAACTCCTACGAGCAGTACTTC. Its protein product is CASSLGGNSYEQYF.

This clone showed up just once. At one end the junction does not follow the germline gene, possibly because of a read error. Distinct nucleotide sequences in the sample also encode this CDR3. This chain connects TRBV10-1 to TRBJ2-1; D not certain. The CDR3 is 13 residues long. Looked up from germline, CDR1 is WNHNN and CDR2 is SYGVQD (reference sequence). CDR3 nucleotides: TGCGCCAGCAGTGAGGTGGCTTACAACGAGCAGTTCTTC. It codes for CASSEVAYNEQFF.

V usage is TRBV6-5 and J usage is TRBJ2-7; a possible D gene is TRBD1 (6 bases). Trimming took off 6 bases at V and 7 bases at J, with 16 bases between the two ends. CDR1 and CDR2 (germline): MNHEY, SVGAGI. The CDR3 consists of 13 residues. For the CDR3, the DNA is TGTGCCAGCAGCCACTCCGGGACACCGGAGCAGTACTTC. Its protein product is CASSHSGTPEQYF.

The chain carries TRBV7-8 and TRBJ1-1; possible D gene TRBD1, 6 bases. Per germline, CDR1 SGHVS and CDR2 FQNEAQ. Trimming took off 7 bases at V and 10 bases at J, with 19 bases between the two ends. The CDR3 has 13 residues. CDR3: CASNILQGQGAFF. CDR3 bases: TGTGCCAGCAATATCCTACAGGGTCAAGGAGCTTTCTTT.

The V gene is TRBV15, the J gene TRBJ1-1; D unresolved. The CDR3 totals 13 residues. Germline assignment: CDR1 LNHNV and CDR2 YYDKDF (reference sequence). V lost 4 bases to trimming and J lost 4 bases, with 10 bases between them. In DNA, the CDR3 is TGTGCCACCAGCAACCGGCGGTTCACTGAAGCTTTCTTT. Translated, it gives CATSNRRFTEAFF.

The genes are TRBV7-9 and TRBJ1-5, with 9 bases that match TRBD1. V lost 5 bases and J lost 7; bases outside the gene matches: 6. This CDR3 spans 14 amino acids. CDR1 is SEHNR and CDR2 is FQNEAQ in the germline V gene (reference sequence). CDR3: CASSLRDREQPQHF. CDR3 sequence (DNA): TGTGCCAGCAGCCTCCGGGACAGGGAACAGCCCCAGCATTTT.

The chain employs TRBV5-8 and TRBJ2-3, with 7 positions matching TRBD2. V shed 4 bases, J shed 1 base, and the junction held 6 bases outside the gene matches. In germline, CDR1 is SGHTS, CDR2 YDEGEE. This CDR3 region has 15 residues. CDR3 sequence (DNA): TGTGCCAGCAGCGCTCTAGCGGCCGGCACAGATACGCAGTATTTT. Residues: CASSALAAGTDTQYF.

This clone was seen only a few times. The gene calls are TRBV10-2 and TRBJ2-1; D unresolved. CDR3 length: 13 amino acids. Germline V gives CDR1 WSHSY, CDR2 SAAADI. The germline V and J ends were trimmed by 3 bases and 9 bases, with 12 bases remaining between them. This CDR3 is CASSDSPECEQFF. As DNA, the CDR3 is TGCGCCAGCAGTGACTCCCCGGAGTGTGAGCAGTTCTTC.

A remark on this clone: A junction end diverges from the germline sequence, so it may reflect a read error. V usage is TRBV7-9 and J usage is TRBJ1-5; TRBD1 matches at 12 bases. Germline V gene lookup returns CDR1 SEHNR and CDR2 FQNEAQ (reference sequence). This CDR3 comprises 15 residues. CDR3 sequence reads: CSSSLGTGGSQPQHF. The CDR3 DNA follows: TGTTCCAGCAGCTTAGGGACAGGGGGCTCTCAGCCCCAGCATTTT. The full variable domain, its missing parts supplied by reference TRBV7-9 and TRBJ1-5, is DTGVSQNPRHKITKRGQNVTFRCDPISEHNRLYWYRQTLGQGPEFLTYFQNEAQLEKSRLLSDRFSAERPKGSFSTLEIQRTEQGDSAMYLCSSSLGTGGSQPQHFGDGTRLSIL.

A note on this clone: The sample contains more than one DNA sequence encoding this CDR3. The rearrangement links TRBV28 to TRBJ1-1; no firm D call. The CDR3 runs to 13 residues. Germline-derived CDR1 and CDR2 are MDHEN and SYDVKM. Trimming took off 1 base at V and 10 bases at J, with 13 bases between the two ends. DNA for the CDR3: TGTGCCAGCAGTTTATTAGTAGGTCGGGGAGCTTTCTTT. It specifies CASSLLVGRGAFF.

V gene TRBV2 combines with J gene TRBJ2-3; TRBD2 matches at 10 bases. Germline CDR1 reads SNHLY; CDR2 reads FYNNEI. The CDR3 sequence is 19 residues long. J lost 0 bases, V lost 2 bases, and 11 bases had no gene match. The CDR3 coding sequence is TGTGCCAGCAGTGAATACCCTAGCGGGAGATTACTTAGCACAGATACGCAGTATTTT. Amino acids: CASSEYPSGRLLSTDTQYF. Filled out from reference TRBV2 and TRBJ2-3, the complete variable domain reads EPEVTQTPSHQVTQMGQEVILRCVPISNHLYFYWYRQILGQKVEFLVSFYNNEISEKSEIFDDQFSVERPDGSNFTLKIRSTKLEDSAMYFCASSEYPSGRLLSTDTQYFGPGTRLTVL.

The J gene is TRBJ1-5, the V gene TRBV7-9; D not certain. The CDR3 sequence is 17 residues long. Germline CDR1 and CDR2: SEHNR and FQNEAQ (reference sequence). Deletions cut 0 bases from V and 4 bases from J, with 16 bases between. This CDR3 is CASSLAKIGQSNQPQHF. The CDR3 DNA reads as TGTGCCAGCAGCTTAGCTAAAATTGGGCAGAGTAATCAGCCCCAGCATTTT.

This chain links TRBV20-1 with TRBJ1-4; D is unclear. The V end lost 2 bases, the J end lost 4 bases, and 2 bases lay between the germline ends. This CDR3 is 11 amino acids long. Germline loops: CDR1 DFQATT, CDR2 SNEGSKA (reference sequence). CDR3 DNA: TGCAGTGCTAGATATAATGAAAAACTGTTTTTT. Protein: CSARYNEKLFF.